This is a list of T cell receptor beta chains from one sample in a study of shared clonotypes between healthy human individuals. Sequencing was performed with immunoSEQ multiplex PCR; in TCRdb, only in-frame clones are kept and a portion is missing. The sample carries 700,000 to 950,000 clones, about 97% recorded once. The sample consisted of naive CD8+ T cells sorted from blood. The receptors shown here come from a man aged 25 to 45 in good health. The CDR3 runs from the conserved cysteine through the conserved F or W. D genes are given only for firm matches. Some rows mark clone size as missing; the rest say once, few, many or name a class of expanded clone.

>TRBD2|once|17|TRBV11-2|TRBJ2-1
CASSPRLAGPVYNEQFF
TGTGCCAGCAGCCCCCGACTAGCGGGACCTGTCTACAATGAGCAGTTCTTC
>NA|NA|13|TRBV7-9|TRBJ2-3
CASSFLSTDTQYF
TGTGCCAGCAGCTTCTTGAGTACAGATACGCAGTATTTT
>TRBD1|NA|15|TRBV15|TRBJ2-7
CATSGDSDLSYEQYF
TGTGCCACCAGCGGGGACAGTGATTTATCCTACGAGCAGTACTTC
>NA|few|16|TRBV7-8|TRBJ2-2
CASSVGPLVNTGELFF
TGTGCCAGCAGCGTGGGACCTTTAGTCAACACCGGGGAGCTGTTTTTT
>NA|NA|17|TRBV7-9|TRBJ2-7
CASSQAGGGQTSYEQYF
TGTGCCAGCAGCCAAGCAGGTGGGGGACAAACCTCCTACGAGCAGTACTTC
>NA|NA|14|TRBV4-1|TRBJ2-5
CASSPPLAEETQYF
TGCGCCAGCAGCCCACCCCTGGCGGAAGAGACCCAGTACTTC
>NA|NA|14|TRBV11-2|TRBJ2-7
CASSLERGRYEQYF
TGTGCCAGCAGCTTAGAAAGGGGGAGATACGAGCAGTACTTC
>NA|NA|15|TRBV9|TRBJ2-1
CASSVESGSYNEQFF
TGTGCCAGCAGCGTAGAAAGCGGGTCCTACAATGAGCAGTTCTTC
>NA|once|15|TRBV7-9|TRBJ2-5
CASSLPTRSRETQYF
TGTGCCAGCAGCTTACCGACAAGGTCTAGAGAGACCCAGTACTTC
>TRBD2|NA|15|TRBV6-5|TRBJ2-3
CASGIAGAGTDTQYF
TGTGCCAGCGGAATAGCGGGAGCTGGCACAGATACGCAGTATTTT
>TRBD2|NA|15|TRBV9|TRBJ2-5
CASSAPSGSQETQYF
TGTGCCAGCAGCGCCCCGAGCGGGAGCCAAGAGACCCAGTACTTC
>NA|NA|18|TRBV4-1|TRBJ2-2
CASSQDLGATLSFGELFF
TGCGCCAGCAGCCAAGATCTCGGAGCAACCTTATCTTTTGGGGAGCTGTTTTTT
>NA|few|13|TRBV27|TRBJ2-1
CASSLSQGNEQFF
TGTGCCAGCAGTTTATCACAGGGCAATGAGCAGTTCTTC
>TRBD1|NA|13|TRBV28|TRBJ2-2
CASSLQGAGELFF
TGTGCCAGCAGTTTACAGGGGGCCGGGGAGCTGTTTTTT
>NA|NA|12|TRBV7-8|TRBJ2-1
CASSGAYNEQFF
TGTGCCAGCTCCGGGGCCTACAATGAGCAGTTCTTC
>TRBD1|NA|12|TRBV10-2|TRBJ1-1
CAIRQGAAEAFF
TGCGCCATCCGACAGGGGGCCGCTGAAGCTTTCTTT
>NA|once|15|TRBV5-4|TRBJ2-3
CASSSHRGITDTQYF
TGTGCCAGCAGCTCGCACCGCGGTATCACAGATACGCAGTATTTT